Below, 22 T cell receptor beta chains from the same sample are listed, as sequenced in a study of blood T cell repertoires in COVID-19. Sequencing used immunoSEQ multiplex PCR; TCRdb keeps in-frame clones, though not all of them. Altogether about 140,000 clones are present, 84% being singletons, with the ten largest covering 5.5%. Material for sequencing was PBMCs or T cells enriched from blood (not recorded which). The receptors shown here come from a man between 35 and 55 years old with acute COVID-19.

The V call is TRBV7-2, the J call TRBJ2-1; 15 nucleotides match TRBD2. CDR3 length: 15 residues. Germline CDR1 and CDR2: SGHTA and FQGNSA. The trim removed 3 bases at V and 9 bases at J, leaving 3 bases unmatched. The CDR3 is CASSFGLAGGLEQFF. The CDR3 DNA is TGTGCCAGCAGCTTTGGACTAGCGGGGGGGCTTGAGCAGTTCTTC.

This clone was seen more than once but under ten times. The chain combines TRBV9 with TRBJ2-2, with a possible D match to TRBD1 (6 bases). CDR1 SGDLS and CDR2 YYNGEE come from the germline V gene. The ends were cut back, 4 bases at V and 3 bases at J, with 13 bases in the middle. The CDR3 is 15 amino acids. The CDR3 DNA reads TGTGCCAGCAGCTCCCAGGGGAGCGACACCGGGGAGCTGTTTTTT. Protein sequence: CASSSQGSDTGELFF.

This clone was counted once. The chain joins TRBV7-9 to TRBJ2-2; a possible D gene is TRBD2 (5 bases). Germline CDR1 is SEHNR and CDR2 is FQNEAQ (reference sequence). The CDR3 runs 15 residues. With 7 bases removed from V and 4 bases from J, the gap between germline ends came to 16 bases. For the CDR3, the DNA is TGTGCCAGCATCCCGTACGGGGATAGCACCGGGGAGCTGTTTTTT. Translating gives CASIPYGDSTGELFF.

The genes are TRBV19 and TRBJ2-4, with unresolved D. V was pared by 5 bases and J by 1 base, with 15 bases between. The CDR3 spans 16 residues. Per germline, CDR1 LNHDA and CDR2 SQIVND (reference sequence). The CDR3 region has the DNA TGTGCCAGTAGTCCGCGGAGAATGCGGGCCAAAAACATTCAGTACTTC. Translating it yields CASSPRRMRAKNIQYF.

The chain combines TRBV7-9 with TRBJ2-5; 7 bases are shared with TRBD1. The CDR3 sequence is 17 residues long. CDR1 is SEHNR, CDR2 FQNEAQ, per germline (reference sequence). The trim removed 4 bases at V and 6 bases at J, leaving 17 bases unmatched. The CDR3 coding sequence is TGTGCCAGCAGCTCTATCCCGGGACAGACAGAGTTCCAGACCCAGTACTTC. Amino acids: CASSSIPGQTEFQTQYF.

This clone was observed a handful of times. The CDR3 region has the DNA TGTGCCAGCAGCCCTCAGCAGGGGAGCTCTGGAAACACCATATATTTT. As protein: CASSPQQGSSGNTIYF. The genes are TRBV7-9 and TRBJ1-3, with D perhaps TRBD1 (6 bases). Germline V CDR1 and CDR2: SEHNR, FQNEAQ (reference sequence). V lost 5 bases and J lost 0, with 14 bases in between. The CDR3 sequence is 16 residues long.

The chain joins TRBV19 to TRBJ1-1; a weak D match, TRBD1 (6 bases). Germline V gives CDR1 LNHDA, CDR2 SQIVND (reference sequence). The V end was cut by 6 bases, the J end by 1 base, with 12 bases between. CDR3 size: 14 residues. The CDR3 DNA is TGTGCCAGTAGGCCCTACAGGGAGAACACTGAAGCTTTCTTT. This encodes CASRPYRENTEAFF. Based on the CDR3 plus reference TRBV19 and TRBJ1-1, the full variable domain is DGGITQSPKYLFRKEGQNVTLSCEQNLNHDAMYWYRQDPGQGLRLIYYSQIVNDFQKGDIAEGYSVSREKKESFPLTVTSAQKNPTAFYLCASRPYRENTEAFFGQGTRLTVV.

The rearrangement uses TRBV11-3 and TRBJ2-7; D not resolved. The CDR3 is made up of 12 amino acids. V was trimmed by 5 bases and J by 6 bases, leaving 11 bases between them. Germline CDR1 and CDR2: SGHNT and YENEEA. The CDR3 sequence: CASSPVSGEQYF. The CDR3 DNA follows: TGTGCCAGCAGCCCGGTTTCCGGCGAGCAGTACTTC.

CDR3 sequence (DNA): TGTGCCAGCAGCGTTGTGGGGGGGATGGACACTGAAGCTTTCTTT. This sequence encodes CASSVVGGMDTEAFF. The chain couples TRBV9 to TRBJ1-1, with a tentative D call TRBD1 (5 bases). V lost 2 bases to trimming and J lost 3 bases, with 14 bases between them. From germline, CDR1 is SGDLS and CDR2 YYNGEE. This CDR3 has 15 residues.

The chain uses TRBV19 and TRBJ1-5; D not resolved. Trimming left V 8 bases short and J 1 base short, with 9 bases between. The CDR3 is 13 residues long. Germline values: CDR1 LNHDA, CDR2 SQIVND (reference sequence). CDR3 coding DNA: TGTGCCAGTCTCGCAGGCAGCAATCAGCCCCAGCATTTT. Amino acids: CASLAGSNQPQHF.

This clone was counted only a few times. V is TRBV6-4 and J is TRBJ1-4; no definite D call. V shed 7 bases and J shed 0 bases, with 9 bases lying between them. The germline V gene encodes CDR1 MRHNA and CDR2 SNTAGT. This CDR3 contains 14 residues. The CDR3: CASTRAATNEKLFF. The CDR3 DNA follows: TGTGCCAGCACTAGAGCCGCAACTAATGAAAAACTGTTTTTT.

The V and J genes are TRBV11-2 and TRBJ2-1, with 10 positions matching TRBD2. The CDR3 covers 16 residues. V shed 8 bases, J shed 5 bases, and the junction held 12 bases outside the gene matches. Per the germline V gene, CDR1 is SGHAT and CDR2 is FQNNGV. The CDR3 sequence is CASGPGGLADNNEQFF. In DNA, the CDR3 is TGTGCCAGCGGTCCAGGAGGACTAGCGGATAACAATGAGCAGTTCTTC. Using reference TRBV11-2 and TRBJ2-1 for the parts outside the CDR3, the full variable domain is EAGVAQSPRYKIIEKRQSVAFWCNPISGHATLYWYQQILGQGPKLLIQFQNNGVVDDSQLPKDRFSAERLKGVDSTLKIQPAKLEDSAVYLCASGPGGLADNNEQFFGPGTRLTVL.

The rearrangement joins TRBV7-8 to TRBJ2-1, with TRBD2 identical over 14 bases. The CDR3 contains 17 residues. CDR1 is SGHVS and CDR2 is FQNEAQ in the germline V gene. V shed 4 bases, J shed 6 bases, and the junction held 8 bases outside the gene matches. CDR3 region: CASSSGLAGVIGNEQFF. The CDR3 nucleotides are TGTGCCAGCAGCTCGGGACTAGCGGGAGTAATCGGCAATGAGCAGTTCTTC.

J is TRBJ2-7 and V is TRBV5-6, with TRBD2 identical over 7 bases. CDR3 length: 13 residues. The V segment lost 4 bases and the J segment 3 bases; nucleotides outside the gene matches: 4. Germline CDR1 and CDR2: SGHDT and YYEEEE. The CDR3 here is CASSPGLYYEQYF. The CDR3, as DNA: TGTGCCAGCAGCCCGGGACTATACTACGAGCAGTACTTC. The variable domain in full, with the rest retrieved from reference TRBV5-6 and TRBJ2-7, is DAGVTQSPTHLIKTRGQQVTLRCSPKSGHDTVSWYQQALGQGPQFIFQYYEEEERQRGNFPDRFSGHQFPNYSSELNVNALLLGDSALYLCASSPGLYYEQYFGPGTRLTVT.

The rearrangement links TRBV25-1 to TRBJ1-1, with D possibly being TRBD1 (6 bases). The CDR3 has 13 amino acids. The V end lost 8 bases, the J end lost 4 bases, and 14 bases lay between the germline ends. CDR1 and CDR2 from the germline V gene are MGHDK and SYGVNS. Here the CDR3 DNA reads TGTGCCAGCGGGTGGACAGCCGCCACTGAAGCTTTCTTT. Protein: CASGWTAATEAFF.

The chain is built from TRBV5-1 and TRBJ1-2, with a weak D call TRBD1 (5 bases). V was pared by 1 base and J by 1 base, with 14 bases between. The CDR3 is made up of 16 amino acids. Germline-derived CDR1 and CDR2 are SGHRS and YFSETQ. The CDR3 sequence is CASSLTGDNLNYGYTF. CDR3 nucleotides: TGCGCCAGCAGCTTGACAGGAGATAATCTTAACTATGGCTACACCTTC.

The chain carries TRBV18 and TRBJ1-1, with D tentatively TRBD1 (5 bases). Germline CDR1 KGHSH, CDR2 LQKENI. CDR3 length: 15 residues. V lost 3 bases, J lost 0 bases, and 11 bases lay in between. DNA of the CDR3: TGTGCCAGCTCACCCGGGGGTACCTTGAACACTGAAGCTTTCTTT. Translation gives CASSPGGTLNTEAFF.

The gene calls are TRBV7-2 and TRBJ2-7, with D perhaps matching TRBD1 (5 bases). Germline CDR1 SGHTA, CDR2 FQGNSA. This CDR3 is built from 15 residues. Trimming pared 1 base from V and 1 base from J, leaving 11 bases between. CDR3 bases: TGTGCCAGCAGCTTAGACCCAGGGTTTTCCTACGAGCAGTACTTC. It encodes CASSLDPGFSYEQYF.

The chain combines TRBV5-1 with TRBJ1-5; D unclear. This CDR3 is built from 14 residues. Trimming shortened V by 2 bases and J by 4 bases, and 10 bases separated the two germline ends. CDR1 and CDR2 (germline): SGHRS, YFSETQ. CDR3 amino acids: CASSLSGTNQPQHF. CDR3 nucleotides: TGCGCCAGCAGCTTAAGTGGTACTAATCAGCCCCAGCATTTT.

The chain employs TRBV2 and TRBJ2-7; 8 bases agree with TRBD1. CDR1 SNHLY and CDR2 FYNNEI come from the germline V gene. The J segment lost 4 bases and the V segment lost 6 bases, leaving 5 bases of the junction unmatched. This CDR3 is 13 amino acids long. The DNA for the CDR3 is TGTGCCAGCAGGTTGGACAGGGAATACGAGCAGTACTTC. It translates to CASRLDREYEQYF.

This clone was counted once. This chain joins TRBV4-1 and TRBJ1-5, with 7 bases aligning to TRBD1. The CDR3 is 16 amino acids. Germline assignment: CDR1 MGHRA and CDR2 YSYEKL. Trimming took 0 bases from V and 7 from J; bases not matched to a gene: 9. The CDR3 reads CASSQENQGVGQPQHF. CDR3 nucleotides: TGCGCCAGCAGCCAAGAGAACCAGGGGGTAGGCCAGCCCCAGCATTTT.

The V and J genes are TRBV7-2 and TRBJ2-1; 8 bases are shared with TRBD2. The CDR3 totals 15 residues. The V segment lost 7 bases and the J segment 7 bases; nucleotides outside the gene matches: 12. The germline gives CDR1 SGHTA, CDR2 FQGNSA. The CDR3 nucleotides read TGTGCCAGCATCCAAGCCGGGAGGGGGTTAAATGAGCAGTTCTTC. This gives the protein CASIQAGRGLNEQFF.